This TCR beta chain was observed in a study of blood T cell repertoires in COVID-19. TCRdb's table, derived via immunoSEQ multiplex PCR, lists solely in-frame clones and lacks some. The top ten clones hold about 2% of a sample with roughly 230,000 clones, almost 90% of them seen once. CDR1 is SGHNT and CDR2 is YYREEE in the germline V gene (reference sequence). This CDR3 is built from 15 residues. V lost 5 bases, J lost 4 bases, and 9 bases stayed unmatched. This clone occurred once. Sequenced input: peripheral blood. This clonotype was obtained from a woman in her sixties or seventies with COVID-19, enrolled during active disease. The chain carries TRBV5-4 and TRBJ2-3, with 8 bases fitting TRBD1. CDR3 DNA sequence: TGTGCCAGCAGTTCCTGGACAGGGTCAGCAGATACGCAGTATTTT. Its translation: CASSSWTGSADTQYF.